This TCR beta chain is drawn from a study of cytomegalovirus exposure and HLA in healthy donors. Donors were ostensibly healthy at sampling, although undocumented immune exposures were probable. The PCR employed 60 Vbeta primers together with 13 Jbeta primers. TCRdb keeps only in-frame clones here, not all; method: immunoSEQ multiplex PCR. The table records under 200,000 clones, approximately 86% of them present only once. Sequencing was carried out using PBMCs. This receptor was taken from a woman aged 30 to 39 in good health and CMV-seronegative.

Here the CDR3 DNA reads TGTGCCAGTACCCTGGGCCTTCGGAAGGATGGCTACACCTTC. It yields the protein CASTLGLRKDGYTF. The V gene is TRBV19, the J gene TRBJ1-2, with unresolved D. The CDR3 sequence is 14 residues long. CDR1 is LNHDA and CDR2 is SQIVND in the germline V gene (reference sequence). V was pared by 7 bases and J by 6 bases, with 18 bases between.